These 32 T cell receptor beta chains originate from one sample sequenced in a study of blood T cell dynamics during melanoma immunotherapy. The protocol was immunoSEQ multiplex PCR, while the TCRdb copy is restricted to in-frame clones and leaves out a portion. The table shows more than 9,500 clones, with roughly 90% occurring only once. Specified time point: week 3, after first cycle of checkpoint inhibitor. Material: blood, obtained from a patient treated with checkpoint blockade. All receptors come from a human donor with melanoma.

The genes are TRBV6-1 and TRBJ1-1; unclear D gene. The V end lost 4 bases, the J end lost 6 bases, and 6 bases lay between the germline ends. CDR1 is MNHNS and CDR2 is SASEGT in the germline V gene. This CDR3 is built from 11 residues. The CDR3 DNA follows: TGTGCCAGCAGTGTGGAAGCTGAAGCTTTCTTT. Translation: CASSVEAEAFF.

The chain links TRBV18 to TRBJ2-2; 8 bases agree with TRBD1. CDR3 size: 15 residues. The germline V gene encodes CDR1 KGHSH and CDR2 LQKENI. The ends lost 6 bases at V and 6 bases at J; junction bases unmatched: 9. In DNA, the CDR3 is TGTGCCAGCTCCTCTCGGACAGGGAGTGCCGGGGAGCTGTTTTTT. This sequence encodes CASSSRTGSAGELFF.

This clone was seen more than once but under ten times. The rearrangement links TRBV6-5 to TRBJ1-2; 7 nucleotides line up with TRBD1. V lost 4 bases to trimming and J lost 8 bases; unmatched junction nucleotides: 16. The CDR3 consists of 16 residues. Germline V gives CDR1 MNHEY, CDR2 SVGAGI. The CDR3 nucleotides are TGTGCCAGCAGTTCCATAAGGACAGGAGGCATTATGGGCTACACCTTC. Protein: CASSSIRTGGIMGYTF.

J is TRBJ1-2 and V is TRBV2, with D perhaps TRBD1 (5 bases). Looked up from germline, CDR1 is SNHLY and CDR2 is FYNNEI. Trimming cost V 0 bases and J 6 bases, with 8 bases left between them. This CDR3 contains 13 residues. The CDR3, as DNA: TGTGCCAGCAGTGAAGCAATCAGGGATGGCTACACCTTC. As protein: CASSEAIRDGYTF.

This chain links TRBV4-1 with TRBJ2-1; possible D gene TRBD2, 6 bases. This CDR3 is 14 amino acids long. Germline lookup yields CDR1 MGHRA and CDR2 YSYEKL. V dropped 1 base and J dropped 6 bases, with 10 bases sitting between them. The CDR3 DNA is TGCGCCAGCAGCCAAGGTACTAGCCCCAATGAGCAGTTCTTC. Protein sequence: CASSQGTSPNEQFF.

CDR3 residues: CASSSSGVGSGANVLTF. The DNA of the CDR3 is TGTGCCAGCAGTTCATCAGGGGTCGGCTCTGGGGCCAACGTCCTGACTTTC. V usage is TRBV27 and J usage is TRBJ2-6; perhaps TRBD1 as D (6 bases). The CDR3 has 17 amino acids. V lost 4 bases, J lost 0 bases, and 13 bases lay in between. Germline V lookup: CDR1 MNHEY, CDR2 SMNVEV (reference sequence).

The chain employs TRBV15 and TRBJ2-3, with a weak D call TRBD1 (5 bases). Looked up from germline, CDR1 is LNHNV and CDR2 is YYDKDF (reference sequence). V was pared by 8 bases and J by 0 bases, with 12 bases between. The CDR3 is 14 amino acids. Written as DNA, the CDR3 is TGTGCCACCCACACAGGCTTTAGCACAGATACGCAGTATTTT. Residues: CATHTGFSTDTQYF.

V and J are TRBV7-9 and TRBJ2-3; D is unclear. Between the trimmed V and J ends, which lost 5 bases and 2 bases, there was a span of 8 bases. Per germline, CDR1 SEHNR and CDR2 FQNEAQ (reference sequence). This CDR3 spans 13 amino acids. CDR3 residues: CASSLGLTDTQYF. The CDR3 DNA is TGTGCCAGCAGCCTAGGCCTCACAGATACGCAGTATTTT.

The chain combines TRBV9 with TRBJ2-4; TRBD2 might be the D (7 bases). V gave up 3 bases and J gave up 8 bases, with 12 bases separating them. From germline, CDR1 is SGDLS and CDR2 YYNGEE. The CDR3 spans 13 residues. CDR3 nucleotides: TGTGCCAGCAGCGCGCGGGGGCGGGACATTCAGTACTTC. Translating gives CASSARGRDIQYF.

This clone was picked up one time. This chain joins TRBV4-1 and TRBJ2-5, with TRBD1 matching over 7 bases. CDR3 length equals 16 residues. V trimming: 1 base; J trimming: 5 bases; junction bases outside the gene matches: 10. Germline lookup yields CDR1 MGHRA and CDR2 YSYEKL. The CDR3 sequence is CASSQGRGGIRETQYF. The CDR3 DNA is TGCGCCAGCAGCCAAGGTCGAGGGGGCATTCGGGAGACCCAGTACTTC.

The chain carries TRBV11-3 and TRBJ2-1; D is unclear. Germline CDR1 is SGHNT and CDR2 is YENEEA. This CDR3 has 13 amino acids. The V end lost 0 bases, the J end lost 9 bases, and 9 bases lay between the germline ends. The chain's CDR3 is CASSLDLVGEQFF. In nucleotides, the CDR3 is TGTGCCAGCAGCTTAGATTTGGTTGGTGAGCAGTTCTTC.

The rearrangement links TRBV4-2 to TRBJ2-7; D may be TRBD2 (6 bases). There are 15 residues in the CDR3. Deletions cut 1 base from V and 4 bases from J, with 14 bases between. Germline V lookup: CDR1 LGHNA, CDR2 YNFKEQ. CDR3 DNA: TGTGCCAGCAGCCAAGGACTAGGAGAACGATACGAGCAGTACTTC. Residues: CASSQGLGERYEQYF.

In nucleotides, the CDR3 is TGTGCCAGCAGCTTAGATACGGCGGGGGGGGTCTATGAGCAGTTCTTC. This codes for CASSLDTAGGVYEQFF. This rearrangement joins TRBV7-6 to TRBJ2-1, with TRBD2 identical over 9 bases. This CDR3 spans 16 amino acids. Per germline, CDR1 SGHVS and CDR2 FNYEAQ. After removal of 1 base from V and 8 bases from J, the junction contained 9 bases not matched to a gene. Using reference TRBV7-6 and TRBJ2-1 for the parts outside the CDR3, the full variable domain is GAGVSQSPRYKVTKRGQDVALRCDPISGHVSLYWYRQALGQGPEFLTYFNYEAQQDKSGLPNDRFSAERPEGSISTLTIQRTEQRDSAMYRCASSLDTAGGVYEQFFGPGTRLTVL.

The chain links TRBV2 to TRBJ1-2, with no clear D. Trimming stripped 4 bases from V and 0 bases from J, with 12 bases between. This CDR3 region has 15 residues. Looked up from germline, CDR1 is SNHLY and CDR2 is FYNNEI. DNA of the CDR3: TGTGCCAGCAGTGGGTACCGGCGAGCTAACTATGGCTACACCTTC. Protein sequence: CASSGYRRANYGYTF.

The V call is TRBV6-6, the J call TRBJ1-5; D gene uncertain. The CDR3 has 15 amino acids. The V gene's germline CDR1 is MNHNY and CDR2 SVGAGI (reference sequence). V was clipped by 4 bases and J by 4 bases, with 14 bases between them. For the CDR3, the DNA is TGTGCCAGCAGTTTGAGGCAGCAGCTTAATCAGCCCCAGCATTTT. Translation: CASSLRQQLNQPQHF.

The V call is TRBV5-4, the J call TRBJ2-7; D unclear. Germline CDR1 and CDR2: SGHNT and YYREEE (reference sequence). V gave up 1 base and J gave up 5 bases, with 16 bases separating them. There are 15 residues in the CDR3. The CDR3 bases are TGTGCCAGCAGCTTGCTCGAGACAAGGATCCACGAGCAGTACTTC. This sequence encodes CASSLLETRIHEQYF.

The gene calls are TRBV6-5 and TRBJ2-7, with 10 bases identical to TRBD1. Germline V lookup: CDR1 MNHEY, CDR2 SVGAGI. There are 14 residues in the CDR3. The J segment lost 2 bases and the V segment lost 6 bases, leaving 4 bases of the junction unmatched. CDR3 bases: TGTGCCAGCAGAATGGGGACAGGGGCCTACGAGCAGTACTTC. It specifies CASRMGTGAYEQYF.

This clone was recorded only once. The V and J genes are TRBV7-2 and TRBJ2-5, with 10 bases that match TRBD2. The CDR3 runs to 15 residues. The V gene end was trimmed by 4 bases and the J gene end by 5 bases; junction bases not matched to a gene: 7. Germline values: CDR1 SGHTA, CDR2 FQGNSA. CDR3 in amino acids: CASSYVAGGWETQYF. CDR3 nucleotide sequence: TGTGCCAGCAGCTACGTAGCGGGAGGCTGGGAGACCCAGTACTTC.

The chain recombines TRBV7-3 with TRBJ2-1, with D hard to call. CDR1 is SGHTA and CDR2 is FQGTGA in the germline V gene. The CDR3 contains 16 residues. With 4 bases removed from V and 0 bases from J, the gap between germline ends came to 13 bases. The CDR3 protein is CASSSRPLSSYNEQFF. For the CDR3, the DNA is TGTGCCAGCAGCTCCCGACCCCTTAGCTCCTACAATGAGCAGTTCTTC.

The chain couples TRBV7-9 to TRBJ2-1; D uncertain. Trimming cost V 4 bases and J 0 bases, with 10 bases left between them. Germline loops: CDR1 SEHNR, CDR2 FQNEAQ (reference sequence). The CDR3 covers 15 residues. The CDR3 nucleotides read TGTGCCAGCAGCTCGACCTTTAGCTCCTACAATGAGCAGTTCTTC. Protein sequence: CASSSTFSSYNEQFF.

The CDR3 region is CASSLGVGQGNYGYTF. As DNA, the CDR3 is TGTGCCAGCAGCTTAGGGGTGGGACAGGGAAACTATGGCTACACCTTC. This rearrangement joins TRBV7-8 to TRBJ1-2; TRBD1 agrees at 9 bases. CDR1 and CDR2 (germline): SGHVS, FQNEAQ. The V and J ends lost 1 base and 2 bases, in that order; junction bases with no gene match: 5. The CDR3 totals 16 residues.

The J gene is TRBJ1-4, the V gene TRBV5-4; D gene ambiguous. The length of the CDR3 is 16 residues. Germline-derived CDR1 and CDR2 are SGHNT and YYREEE (reference sequence). V shed 4 bases and J shed 0 bases, with 13 bases lying between them. The CDR3 reads CASSTKTGSTNEKLFF. The CDR3 nucleotides read TGTGCCAGCAGCACCAAAACGGGGTCAACTAATGAAAAACTGTTTTTT.

The rearrangement links TRBV7-7 to TRBJ1-4, with D possibly being TRBD1 (5 bases). The germline gives CDR1 SSHAT, CDR2 FNYEAQ (reference sequence). CDR3 length equals 14 residues. Trimming took off 5 bases at V and 2 bases at J, with 9 bases between the two ends. The CDR3 reads CASSRGGTNEKLFF. In nucleotides, the CDR3 is TGTGCCAGCAGCAGGGGTGGGACTAATGAAAAACTGTTTTTT.

CDR3 nucleotide sequence: TGTGCCAGCAGCGATTGGAGTTCACCCCTCCACTTT. It is translated as CASSDWSSPLHF. The chain joins TRBV5-6 to TRBJ1-6; D unclear. Trimming pared 4 bases from V and 9 bases from J, leaving 8 bases between. The CDR3 length is 12 residues. Germline V gives CDR1 SGHDT, CDR2 YYEEEE.

The CDR3 loop is CASSLIQGGGTFF. The CDR3 DNA is TGTGCCAGCAGCTTGATTCAGGGCGGGGGTACCTTCTTC. The chain joins TRBV5-5 to TRBJ2-1, with TRBD2 identical over 7 bases. From germline, CDR1 is SGHKS and CDR2 YYEKEE (reference sequence). The trim removed 1 base at V and 16 bases at J, leaving 11 bases unmatched. The CDR3 contains 13 residues.

The chain is built from TRBV6-6 and TRBJ2-1; 7 bases fit TRBD1. V lost 6 bases and J lost 8; bases outside the gene matches: 10. Germline assignment: CDR1 MNHNY and CDR2 SVGAGI (reference sequence). This CDR3 has 14 residues. CDR3 protein: CASRQRQGPHEQFF. The CDR3 nucleotides read TGTGCCAGCAGACAGAGACAGGGTCCCCATGAGCAGTTCTTC.

The genes are TRBV29-1 and TRBJ2-7, with 8 bases lining up with TRBD1. The V and J ends lost 3 bases and 3 bases, in that order; junction bases with no gene match: 7. The germline CDR1 and CDR2 sequences are SQVTM and ANQGSEA. CDR3 length: 14 residues. CDR3 DNA: TGCAGCGTTGATGCCCGAGGGACAGGCTACGAGCAGTACTTC. This gives the protein CSVDARGTGYEQYF.

This chain uses TRBV6-1 with TRBJ2-4, with D perhaps TRBD1 or TRBD2 (7 bases each). Trimming removed 11 bases at V and 1 base at J, with 15 bases between. The CDR3 length is 14 residues. CDR1 MNHNS and CDR2 SASEGT come from the germline V gene. The CDR3 protein is CASGGEVAKNIQYF. For the CDR3, the DNA is TGTGCCTCAGGGGGGGAGGTGGCCAAAAACATTCAGTACTTC.

This clone was counted a single time. The V and J genes are TRBV19 and TRBJ2-7; D assignment may be TRBD1 or TRBD2 (5 bases each). Trimming removed 5 bases at V and 7 bases at J, with 15 bases between. The V gene's germline CDR1 is LNHDA and CDR2 SQIVND (reference sequence). The CDR3 runs to 13 residues. The CDR3: CASSWDLLREQYF. CDR3 nucleotides: TGTGCCAGTAGTTGGGACCTTCTGAGGGAGCAGTACTTC. Combining the CDR3 with reference TRBV19 and TRBJ2-7 gives the whole variable domain DGGITQSPKYLFRKEGQNVTLSCEQNLNHDAMYWYRQDPGQGLRLIYYSQIVNDFQKGDIAEGYSVSREKKESFPLTVTSAQKNPTAFYLCASSWDLLREQYFGPGTRLTVT.

This chain links TRBV15 with TRBJ2-3; possible D gene TRBD1, 6 bases. V was trimmed by 4 bases and J by 4 bases, leaving 15 bases between them. Germline V gene data show CDR1 as LNHNV and CDR2 as YYDKDF (reference sequence). CDR3 length: 15 amino acids. The CDR3 nucleotides are TGTGCCACCAGCATATGGGGGCGTGCCCCAGATACGCAGTATTTT. Translation: CATSIWGRAPDTQYF.

Only a few counts were recorded for this clone. The chain carries TRBV30 and TRBJ1-2; 7 bases align to TRBD1. Germline CDR1 GTSNPN, CDR2 SVGIG (reference sequence). The CDR3 totals 13 residues. V lost 2 bases and J lost 5; bases outside the gene matches: 5. DNA for the CDR3: TGTGCCTGGAGTCGGGACAGACCTTATGGCTACACCTTC. This sequence encodes CAWSRDRPYGYTF.

Only one count was recorded for this clone. The CDR3 here is CASSEQGGDTQYF. The CDR3 DNA is TGTGCCAGCAGTGAACAGGGGGGAGATACGCAGTATTTT. This chain connects TRBV6-1 to TRBJ2-3, with a weak D call TRBD1 (7 bases). The germline gives CDR1 MNHNS, CDR2 SASEGT. The V end lost 2 bases, the J end lost 5 bases, and 8 bases lay between the germline ends. The CDR3 has 13 amino acids.